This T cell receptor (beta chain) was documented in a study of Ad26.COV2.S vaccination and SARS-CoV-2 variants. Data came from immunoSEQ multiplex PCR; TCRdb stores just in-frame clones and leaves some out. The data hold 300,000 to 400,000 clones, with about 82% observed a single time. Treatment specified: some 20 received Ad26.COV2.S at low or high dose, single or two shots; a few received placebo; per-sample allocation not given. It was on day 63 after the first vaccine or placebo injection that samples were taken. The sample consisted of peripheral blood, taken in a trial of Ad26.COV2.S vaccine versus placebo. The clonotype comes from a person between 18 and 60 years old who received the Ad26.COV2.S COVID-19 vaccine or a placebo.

The CDR3 DNA follows: TGCGCCAGCAGCTTGGATCCCGGGGGGGCTAGATACGAGCAGTACTTC. Translated: CASSLDPGGARYEQYF. V is TRBV5-1 and J is TRBJ2-7; 8 bases fit TRBD2. This CDR3 region has 16 residues. The trim removed 0 bases at V and 4 bases at J, leaving 9 bases unmatched. CDR1 SGHRS and CDR2 YFSETQ come from the germline V gene.